This T cell receptor (beta chain) was sequenced for a study of control samples from healthy donors and cancer patients. Germline V lookup: CDR1 SGHTA, CDR2 FQGNSA. Between the trimmed V and J ends, which lost 5 bases and 1 base, there was a span of 15 bases. This CDR3 region has 16 residues. TCRdb's table, derived via immunoSEQ multiplex PCR, lists solely in-frame clones and lacks some. Here the sample table reports fewer than 250,000 clones. This receptor was identified in a woman younger than 45 in good health. V gene TRBV7-2 combines with J gene TRBJ1-5; a possible D gene is TRBD1 (5 bases). The sample was blood. CDR3 sequence: CASSPKLGGSNQPQHF. CDR3 DNA: TGTGCCAGCAGCCCTAAGCTGGGGGGGAGCAATCAGCCCCAGCATTTT.